The rows below give T cell receptor beta chains drawn from one sample of a study of blood T cell repertoires in COVID-19. Generated by immunoSEQ multiplex PCR, the TCRdb table keeps only in-frame clones and is missing some. This sample has approximately 290,000 clones, with around nine tenths found just once. The sample was PBMCs or T cells enriched from blood (not recorded which). Source of these receptors: a woman in her 30s who had recovered from COVID-19. The CDR3 runs from the conserved cysteine through the conserved F or W. A D gene is named only where the DNA matches it firmly. Rows give clone size only sometimes, using once, few, many, or a class for an expanded clone.

j_call	v_call	clone_size	d_call	cdr3_aa	cdr3_nt
TRBJ1-6	TRBV27	NA	NA	CASSVAGRSPLHF	TGTGCCAGCAGTGTCGCTGGCCGATCACCCCTCCACTTT
TRBJ2-3	TRBV7-2	NA	NA	CASSPWLGPSTDTQYF	TGTGCCAGCAGCCCTTGGTTGGGGCCGAGCACAGATACGCAGTATTTT
TRBJ2-2	TRBV7-7	NA	NA	CALLKGDTGELFF	TGTGCCTTACTAAAGGGGGATACCGGGGAGCTGTTTTTT
TRBJ2-2	TRBV11-1	NA	NA	CASRVNELTGELFF	TGTGCCAGCCGGGTAAATGAGCTTACCGGGGAGCTGTTTTTT
TRBJ2-7	TRBV6-5	NA	NA	CASSYSNRGFEQYF	TGTGCCAGCAGTTACTCGAATCGGGGTTTCGAGCAGTACTTC
TRBJ2-7	TRBV28	NA	TRBD2	CASSLRTSWEQYF	TGTGCCAGCAGCCTCAGGACTAGCTGGGAGCAGTACTTC
TRBJ2-1	TRBV19	NA	TRBD1	CASATGGGLRDPWHNEQFF	TGTGCCAGTGCTACAGGGGGTGGTCTTCGAGATCCCTGGCACAATGAGCAGTTCTTC
TRBJ2-2	TRBV7-2	once	NA	CASSPDRRTGELFF	TGTGCCAGCAGCCCTGATAGGCGGACCGGGGAGCTGTTTTTT
TRBJ2-2	TRBV11-1	once	TRBD2	CASSRGLPNTGELFF	TGTGCCAGCAGCAGGGGACTACCGAACACCGGGGAGCTGTTTTTT
TRBJ2-2	TRBV5-1	NA	NA	CASSVTGETGELFF	TGCGCCAGCAGCGTAACCGGGGAAACCGGGGAGCTGTTTTTT
TRBJ1-1	TRBV19	NA	TRBD1	CASSRQGMTEAFF	TGTGCCAGTAGTCGACAGGGTATGACTGAAGCTTTCTTT